This T cell receptor (beta chain) came from a study of OX40 agonist ivuxolimab in advanced cancers. About the study: It was ivuxolimab, an agonistic anti-OX40 (CD134) antibody, that patients were treated with. Six ivuxolimab dose levels, 0.01 to 10 mg/kg, were given intravenously every 2 weeks. Patients undergoing dose escalation presented with hepatocellular carcinoma, melanoma, renal cell or head and neck cancer.

Study-level points and caveats: Antigen specificity of clonally expanded peripheral T cells was not established.

Generated by immunoSEQ multiplex PCR, the TCRdb table keeps only in-frame clones and is missing some. Found here are 100,000 or so clones, around 85% of them singletons; the top ten hold 3.8%. Germline V gene sequence: CDR1 SNHLY, CDR2 FYNNEI. There are 15 residues in the CDR3. The V end lost 5 bases, the J end lost 0 bases, and 10 bases lay between the germline ends. Concerning this clone itself: Its target is unknown.

J is TRBJ1-4 and V is TRBV2; D is uncertain. This TCR came from an adult with an advanced solid tumor such as melanoma, head and neck, liver or kidney cancer. The specimen was CD4+ or CD8+ T cells sorted from blood, collected in a trial of the OX40 agonist ivuxolimab. This CDR3 reads CASSLLFATNEKLFF. The CDR3 nucleotides are TGTGCCAGCAGTCTTCTCTTTGCAACTAATGAAAAACTGTTTTTT.